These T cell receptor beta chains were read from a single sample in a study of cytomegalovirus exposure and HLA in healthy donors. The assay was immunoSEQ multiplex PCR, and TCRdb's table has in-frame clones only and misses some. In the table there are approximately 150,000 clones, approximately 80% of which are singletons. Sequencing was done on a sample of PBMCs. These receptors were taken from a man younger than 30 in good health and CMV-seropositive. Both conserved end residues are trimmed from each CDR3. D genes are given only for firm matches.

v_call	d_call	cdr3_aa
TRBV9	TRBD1	ASSDTGGQPQH
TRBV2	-	ASSEGVQRF
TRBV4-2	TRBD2	ASSLGTSGGETQY
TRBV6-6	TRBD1	ASTETGLETQY
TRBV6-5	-	ASSSDWSAPQH
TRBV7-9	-	ASSRQLTTDTQY
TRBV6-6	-	ASSPGGPSAKNIQY
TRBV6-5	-	ASSYGVDFNTEAF
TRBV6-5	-	ASSYGPEGYNEQF
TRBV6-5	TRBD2	ASSYSLAGETQY
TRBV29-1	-	SVVSIGKGNTEAF
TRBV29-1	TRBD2	SVGGTSGTSGLGNEQF
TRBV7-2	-	ASSVTRTGNTIY
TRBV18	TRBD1	ASSSGTGEETQY
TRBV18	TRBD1	ASSLSQGAIADTQY
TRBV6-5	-	ASSYVQGATEAF
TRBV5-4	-	ASSFRDTETQY
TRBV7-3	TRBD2	ASSSSGGGDEQF
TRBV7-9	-	ASSAGGYTGELF
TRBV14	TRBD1	ASSQAAGTVNYGYT
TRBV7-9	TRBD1	ASSYQTGVQETQY
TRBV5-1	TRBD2	ASSLDGGGGGDTQY
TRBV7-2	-	ASSPGGWTNEKLF
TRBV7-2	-	ASSRGLYAFEAF
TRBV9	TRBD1	ASSVGGQGNTGELF
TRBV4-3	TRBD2	ASSQEGSGVDEQY
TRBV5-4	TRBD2	ASSLNLAGGDTQY
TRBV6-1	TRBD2	ASSGGGGRKTQY
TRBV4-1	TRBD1	ASSQEGGGRTEAF
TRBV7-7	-	ASSLSAVRNTGELF
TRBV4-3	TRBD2	ASSQDVILAGAPTYTDTQY
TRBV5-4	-	ASSLGSQNSYEQY
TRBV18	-	ASSPNRSSYNSPLH
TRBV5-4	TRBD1	ASSLTGVAAQETQY
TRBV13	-	ASSRQGSYGYT
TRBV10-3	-	AISESLADYSTNEKLF
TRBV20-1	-	SARTDGYT
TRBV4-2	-	ASSQEWHRNQPQH
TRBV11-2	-	ASSTSYEQY
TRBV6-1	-	ASSGQGLGRTGELF
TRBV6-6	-	ASSYSGFSYEQY